This is a list of T cell receptor beta chains from one sample in a study of T cells in Graves' hyperthyroidism and ophthalmopathy. MiXCR was run by TCRdb on the multiplex PCR reads, yielding one entry per CDR3 protein. The repertoire has about 290,000 distinct CDR3 sequences, roughly 17% of them found once; the top ten carry around a third. Sequencing input: blood. The receptors were gathered from a man aged 30 to 45 with Graves' hyperthyroidism. CDR3s include the opening cysteine and the closing phenylalanine or tryptophan. D genes are given only for firm matches. Part of the rows lack a size; the others show once, few, many or a class for expanded clones.

size: NA
length: 14
J: TRBJ1-5
D: NA
V: TRBV20-1
DNA: TGCAGTGCTAGAGGGGGGGCAGAAAATCAGCCCCAGCATTTT
CDR3: CSARGGAENQPQHF

size: NA
length: 12
J: TRBJ2-3
D: NA
V: TRBV3-1
DNA: TGTGCCAGCGCCCCCAGGGCCGGGGCGCAGTATTTT
CDR3: CASAPRAGAQYF

size: NA
length: 14
J: TRBJ2-5
D: NA
V: TRBV6-1
DNA: TGTGCCAGCAAAGCCTTAAGGGGAAAAGAGACCCAGTACTTC
CDR3: CASKALRGKETQYF

size: NA
length: 12
J: TRBJ2-4
D: NA
V: TRBV12-3/TRBV12-4
DNA: TGTGCCAGCAGTCCCGATGGGGGCATTCAGTACTTC
CDR3: CASSPDGGIQYF

size: many
length: 14
J: TRBJ2-1
D: NA
V: TRBV6-6
DNA: TGTGCCAGCAGTTACGGAGCGGACTACAATGAGCAGTTCTTC
CDR3: CASSYGADYNEQFF

size: NA
length: 14
J: TRBJ2-7
D: NA
V: TRBV7-9
DNA: TGTGCCAGCAGCTCTTTAGAAACCTCCTACGAGCAGTACTTC
CDR3: CASSSLETSYEQYF

size: few
length: 14
J: TRBJ1-5
D: NA
V: TRBV13
DNA: TGTGCCAGCAGTCCGGGGAGGGGACTACAGCCCCAGCATTTT
CDR3: CASSPGRGLQPQHF

size: NA
length: 14
J: TRBJ2-3
D: NA
V: TRBV29-1
DNA: TGCAGCGTCCAAAGTGCGGGTCACACAGATACGCAGTATTTT
CDR3: CSVQSAGHTDTQYF

size: many
length: 14
J: TRBJ1-1
D: NA
V: TRBV12-3/TRBV12-4
DNA: TGTGCCAGCAGTCCCGGGTGGGGGGCCACTGAAGCTTTCTTT
CDR3: CASSPGWGATEAFF

size: many
length: 15
J: TRBJ1-5
D: NA
V: TRBV7-2
DNA: TGTGCCAGCAGCTTAGCCCCTGGCAGGGGACAGCCCCAGCATTTT
CDR3: CASSLAPGRGQPQHF

size: many
length: 18
J: TRBJ2-5
D: TRBD1
V: TRBV25-1
DNA: TGTGCCAGCAGTGAATCTCAGCCCCTACAGGGGGCCGGGGAGACCCAGTACTTC
CDR3: CASSESQPLQGAGETQYF

size: many
length: 13
J: TRBJ1-4
D: NA
V: TRBV2
DNA: TGTGCCAGCTCCTCATGGGTTGGCGAAAAACTGTTTTTT
CDR3: CASSSWVGEKLFF

size: many
length: 16
J: TRBJ2-3
D: NA
V: TRBV11-2
DNA: TGTGCCAGCAGCCAACAAGGCCGAGGGGGCACAGATACGCAGTATTTT
CDR3: CASSQQGRGGTDTQYF

size: few
length: 14
J: TRBJ1-4
D: NA
V: TRBV7-9
DNA: TGTGCCAGCAGCCCCCCCCCAACTAATGAAAAACTGTTTTTT
CDR3: CASSPPPTNEKLFF

size: NA
length: 15
J: TRBJ1-1
D: NA
V: TRBV18
DNA: TGTGCCAGCTCACCAGACAGCTACATGAACACTGAAGCTTTCTTT
CDR3: CASSPDSYMNTEAFF

size: few
length: 16
J: TRBJ2-1
D: TRBD2
V: TRBV5-5
DNA: TGTGCCAGCAGCGTTTTAGCGGGGAACTCCTACAATGAGCAGTTCTTC
CDR3: CASSVLAGNSYNEQFF

size: NA
length: 15
J: TRBJ2-5
D: TRBD2
V: TRBV6-1
DNA: TGTGCCAGCAGACGTTCAGGGAGGGGACAAGAGACCCAGTACTTC
CDR3: CASRRSGRGQETQYF

size: NA
length: 15
J: TRBJ2-2
D: TRBD2
V: TRBV11-1
DNA: TGTGCCTGGACCAGCGGGAGCGCGAACACCGGGGAGCTGTTTTTT
CDR3: CAWTSGSANTGELFF

size: NA
length: 20
J: TRBJ2-1
D: TRBD2
V: TRBV10-3
DNA: TGTGCCATCAGTGGGACTAGCGGGAGAGTGACATATAGCTCCTACAATGAGCAGTTCTTC
CDR3: CAISGTSGRVTYSSYNEQFF

size: NA
length: 14
J: TRBJ2-3
D: TRBD2
V: TRBV7-9
DNA: TGTGCCAGCAGCTGGACTAGCGGAGGAGATACGCAGTATTTT
CDR3: CASSWTSGGDTQYF

size: NA
length: 17
J: TRBJ2-7
D: TRBD2
V: TRBV7-8
DNA: TGTGCCAGCAGCTTAAAGAGGCTAGCGGCCTTCTCCTACGAGCAGTACTTC
CDR3: CASSLKRLAAFSYEQYF

size: NA
length: 14
J: TRBJ2-5
D: NA
V: TRBV7-9
DNA: TGTGCCAGCAGCTTAGCGACAGTATGGGAGACCCAGTACTTC
CDR3: CASSLATVWETQYF

size: NA
length: 14
J: TRBJ2-3
D: NA
V: TRBV10-2
DNA: TGCGCCAGCACCTGGATGGGGTCCACAGATACGCAGTATTTT
CDR3: CASTWMGSTDTQYF

size: many
length: 14
J: TRBJ1-1
D: NA
V: TRBV5-5
DNA: TGTGCCAGCAGCATCAAGACCTCGGGCACTGAAGCTTTCTTT
CDR3: CASSIKTSGTEAFF

size: few
length: 11
J: TRBJ1-1
D: NA
V: TRBV2
DNA: TGTGCCAACAGGGATAACACTGAAGCTTTCTTT
CDR3: CANRDNTEAFF

size: many
length: 16
J: TRBJ2-7
D: TRBD2
V: TRBV28
DNA: TGTGCCAGCAGTTCCCACCTAGCGGGCCCTACCTACGAGCAGTACTTC
CDR3: CASSSHLAGPTYEQYF

size: many
length: 16
J: TRBJ2-1
D: TRBD2
V: TRBV29-1
DNA: TGCAGCGTTGAAGGGAGGCTAGCGGTTCAATACAATGAGCAGTTCTTC
CDR3: CSVEGRLAVQYNEQFF

size: many
length: 11
J: TRBJ1-2
D: NA
V: TRBV24-1
DNA: TGTGCCACCAGCGAAGGGTACGGCTACACCTTC
CDR3: CATSEGYGYTF

size: NA
length: 14
J: TRBJ1-5
D: NA
V: TRBV20-1
DNA: TGCAGTGCAACATCAAGGGATTCAAATCAGCCCCAGCATTTT
CDR3: CSATSRDSNQPQHF

size: NA
length: 15
J: TRBJ1-5
D: TRBD1
V: TRBV4-1
DNA: TGCGCCAGCAGCCAAGAACGACAGGGCGCTCAGCCCCAGCATTTT
CDR3: CASSQERQGAQPQHF

size: many
length: 13
J: TRBJ2-7
D: NA
V: TRBV7-8
DNA: TGTGCCAGCAGCTCGGCGGGATCCTACGAGCAGTACTTC
CDR3: CASSSAGSYEQYF

size: many
length: 13
J: TRBJ2-7
D: NA
V: TRBV27
DNA: TGTGCCAGCAGTCCGGAGCACTCCTACGAGCAGTACTTC
CDR3: CASSPEHSYEQYF

size: many
length: 16
J: TRBJ1-5
D: NA
V: TRBV6-1
DNA: TGTGCCAGCAGAATTGGAGGGGGAGGTAGAAATCAGCCCCAGCATTTT
CDR3: CASRIGGGGRNQPQHF

size: NA
length: 18
J: TRBJ1-4
D: NA
V: TRBV24-1
DNA: TGTGCCACCAGTGACCCGGGGGAACAAGTTGGGAATAATGAAAAACTGTTTTTT
CDR3: CATSDPGEQVGNNEKLFF

size: few
length: 18
J: TRBJ2-1
D: NA
V: TRBV24-1
DNA: TGTGCCACCAGTGACTCCGGTGAGGGTCCTATCTCCTACAATGAGCAGTTCTTC
CDR3: CATSDSGEGPISYNEQFF

size: NA
length: 16
J: TRBJ1-2
D: TRBD1
V: TRBV18
DNA: TGTGCCAGCTCACCAGCAGGGACAGGGGCGTCAAGTGGCTACACCTTC
CDR3: CASSPAGTGASSGYTF

size: few
length: 20
J: TRBJ2-5
D: NA
V: TRBV11-3
DNA: NA
CDR3: CASSFYICSARSPLGGTQYF

size: many
length: 16
J: TRBJ2-7
D: NA
V: TRBV12-3/TRBV12-4
DNA: TGTGCCAGCCGATATGGGCCCACAGACGCTTTGGGGGAGCAGTACTTC
CDR3: CASRYGPTDALGEQYF

size: NA
length: 15
J: TRBJ2-1
D: NA
V: TRBV6-1
DNA: TGTGCCAGCCATGACCTCAGAACCCGCTTAGATGAGCAGTTCTTC
CDR3: CASHDLRTRLDEQFF

size: few
length: 15
J: TRBJ2-1
D: TRBD2
V: TRBV6-1
DNA: TGTGCCAGCAGAAGTCTAGCGGGAAGCTACAATGAGCAGTTCTTC
CDR3: CASRSLAGSYNEQFF